The 5 T cell receptor beta chains listed next were all sequenced from one sample in a study of cytomegalovirus exposure and HLA in healthy donors. Amplification used 60 Vbeta primers and 13 Jbeta primers. Produced via immunoSEQ multiplex PCR; TCRdb's table is partial and in-frame only. The table has some 110,000 clones, more than 65% seen once. Sequencing was performed on PBMCs. These TCRs come from a man aged 40-50 years in good health and CMV-seropositive.

This chain connects TRBV5-6 to TRBJ1-1; 8 bases match TRBD1. This CDR3 has 14 amino acids. The trim removed 0 bases at V and 6 bases at J, leaving 4 bases unmatched. Germline V gene lookup returns CDR1 SGHDT and CDR2 YYEEEE. CDR3 region: CASSLGDRIAEAFF. The CDR3 DNA sequence: TGTGCCAGCAGCTTGGGGGACAGGATCGCTGAAGCTTTCTTT.

The chain recombines TRBV2 with TRBJ2-5, with 7 bases identical to TRBD1. This CDR3 is built from 13 residues. The germline gives CDR1 SNHLY, CDR2 FYNNEI. Trimming removed 6 bases from V and 5 bases from J; junction bases left unmatched: 6. The CDR3 DNA reads as TGTGCCAGCAGCGCCGACAGGGTGGAGACCCAGTACTTC. Translation: CASSADRVETQYF.

This clone was recorded a few times. The V call is TRBV7-2, the J call TRBJ2-1; TRBD2 agrees at 11 bases. This CDR3 has 16 amino acids. V lost 5 bases, J lost 6 bases, and 9 bases stayed unmatched. Germline lookup yields CDR1 SGHTA and CDR2 FQGNSA. The CDR3 DNA reads TGTGCCAGCAGCCCACAATCGGGACTAGCGGTCAATGAGCAGTTCTTC. As protein: CASSPQSGLAVNEQFF.

The chain carries TRBV25-1 and TRBJ2-2; TRBD1 matches 9 bases. Germline CDR1 is MGHDK and CDR2 is SYGVNS. V was clipped by 0 bases and J by 4 bases; unmatched bases: 6. The CDR3 sequence is 17 residues long. As DNA, the CDR3 is TGTGCCAGCAGTGAATATTGGACAGGGGCGACCACCGGGGAGCTGTTTTTT. Translating gives CASSEYWTGATTGELFF.

The V call is TRBV6-5, the J call TRBJ1-1; D perhaps matches TRBD1 (6 bases). V was shortened by 4 bases and J by 11 bases, with 17 bases between the two germline ends. The CDR3 sequence is 13 residues long. Germline loops: CDR1 MNHEY, CDR2 SVGAGI. The CDR3 sequence: CASSLDRQGEAFF. The CDR3 nucleotides are TGTGCCAGCAGTTTGGACAGACAAGGGGAGGCTTTCTTT.